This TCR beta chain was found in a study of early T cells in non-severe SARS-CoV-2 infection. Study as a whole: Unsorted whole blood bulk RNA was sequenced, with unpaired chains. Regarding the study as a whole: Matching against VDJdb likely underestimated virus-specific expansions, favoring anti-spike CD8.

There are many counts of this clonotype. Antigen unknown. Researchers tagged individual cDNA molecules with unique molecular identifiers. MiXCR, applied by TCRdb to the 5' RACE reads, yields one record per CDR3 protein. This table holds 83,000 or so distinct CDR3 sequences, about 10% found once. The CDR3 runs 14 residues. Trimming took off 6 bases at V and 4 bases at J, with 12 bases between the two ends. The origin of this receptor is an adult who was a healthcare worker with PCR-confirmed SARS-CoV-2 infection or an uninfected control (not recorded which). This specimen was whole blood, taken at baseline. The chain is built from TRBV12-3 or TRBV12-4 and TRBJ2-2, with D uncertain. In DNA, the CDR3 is TGTGCCAGCAGCTACACCGTGGGCACCGGGGAGCTGTTTTTT. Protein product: CASSYTVGTGELFF.